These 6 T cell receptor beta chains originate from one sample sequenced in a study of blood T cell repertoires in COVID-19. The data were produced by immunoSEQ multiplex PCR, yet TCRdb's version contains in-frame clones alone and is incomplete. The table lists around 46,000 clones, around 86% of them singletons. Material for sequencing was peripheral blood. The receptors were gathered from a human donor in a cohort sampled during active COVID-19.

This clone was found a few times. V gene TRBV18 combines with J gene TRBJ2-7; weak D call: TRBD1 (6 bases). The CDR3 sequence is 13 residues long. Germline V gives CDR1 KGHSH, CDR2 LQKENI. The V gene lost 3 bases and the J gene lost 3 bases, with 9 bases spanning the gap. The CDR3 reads CASSPGRGYEQYF. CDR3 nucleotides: TGTGCCAGCTCACCGGGCAGGGGCTACGAGCAGTACTTC.

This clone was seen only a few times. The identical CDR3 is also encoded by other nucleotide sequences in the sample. DNA of the CDR3: TGTGCCAGTAGTATTGCGAGTACTGAAGCTTTCTTT. This encodes CASSIASTEAFF. The chain uses TRBV19 and TRBJ1-1, with D hard to call. Trimming cost V 3 bases and J 5 bases, with 7 bases left between them. The CDR3 totals 12 residues. Per germline, CDR1 LNHDA and CDR2 SQIVND (reference sequence).

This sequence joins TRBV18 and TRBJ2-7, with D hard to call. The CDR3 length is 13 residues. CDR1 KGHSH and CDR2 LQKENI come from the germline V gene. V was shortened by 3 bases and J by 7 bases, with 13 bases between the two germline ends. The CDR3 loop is CASSPDGLGEQYF. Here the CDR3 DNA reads TGTGCCAGCTCACCTGACGGGTTGGGTGAGCAGTACTTC.

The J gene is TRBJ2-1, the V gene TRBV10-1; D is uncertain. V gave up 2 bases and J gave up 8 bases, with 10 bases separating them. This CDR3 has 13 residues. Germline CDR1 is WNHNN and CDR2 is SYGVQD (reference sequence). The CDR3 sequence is CASSEPGRHEQFF. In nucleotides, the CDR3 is TGCGCCAGCAGTGAGCCGGGTCGCCATGAGCAGTTCTTC.

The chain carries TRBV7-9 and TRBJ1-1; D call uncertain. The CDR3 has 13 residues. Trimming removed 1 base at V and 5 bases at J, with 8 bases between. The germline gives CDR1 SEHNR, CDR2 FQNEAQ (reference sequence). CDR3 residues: CASSLGVETEAFF. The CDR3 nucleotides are TGTGCCAGCAGCTTAGGGGTGGAGACTGAAGCTTTCTTT.

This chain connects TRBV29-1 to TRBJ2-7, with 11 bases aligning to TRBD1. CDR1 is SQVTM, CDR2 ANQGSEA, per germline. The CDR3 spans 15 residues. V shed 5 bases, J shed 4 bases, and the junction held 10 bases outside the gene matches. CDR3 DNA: TGCAGCGTTATGAAGGGGACAGGGGGGCAATACGAGCAGTACTTC. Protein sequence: CSVMKGTGGQYEQYF.